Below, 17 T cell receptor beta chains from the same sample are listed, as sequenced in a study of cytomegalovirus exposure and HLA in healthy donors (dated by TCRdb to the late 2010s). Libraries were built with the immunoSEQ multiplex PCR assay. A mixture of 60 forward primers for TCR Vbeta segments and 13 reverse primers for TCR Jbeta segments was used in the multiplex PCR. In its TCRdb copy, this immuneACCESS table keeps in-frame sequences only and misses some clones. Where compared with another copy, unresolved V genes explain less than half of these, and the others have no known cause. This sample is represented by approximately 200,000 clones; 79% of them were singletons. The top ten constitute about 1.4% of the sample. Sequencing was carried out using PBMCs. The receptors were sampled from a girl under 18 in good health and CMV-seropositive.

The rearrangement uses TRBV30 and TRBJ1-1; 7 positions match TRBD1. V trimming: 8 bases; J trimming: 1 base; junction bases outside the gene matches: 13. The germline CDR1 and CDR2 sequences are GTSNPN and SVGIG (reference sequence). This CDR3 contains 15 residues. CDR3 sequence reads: CAGSLGDRKNTEAFF. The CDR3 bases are TGTGCCGGCTCCTTGGGGGACAGAAAGAACACTGAAGCTTTCTTT.

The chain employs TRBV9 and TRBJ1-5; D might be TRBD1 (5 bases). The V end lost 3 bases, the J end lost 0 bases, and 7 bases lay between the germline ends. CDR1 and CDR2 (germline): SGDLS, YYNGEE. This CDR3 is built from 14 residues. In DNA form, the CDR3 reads TGTGCCAGCAGCGGGGGCCATAGCAATCAGCCCCAGCATTTT. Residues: CASSGGHSNQPQHF.

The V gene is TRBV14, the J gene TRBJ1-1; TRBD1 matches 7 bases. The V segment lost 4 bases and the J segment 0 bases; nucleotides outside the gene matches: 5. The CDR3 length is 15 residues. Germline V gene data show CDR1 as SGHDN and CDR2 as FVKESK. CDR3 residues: CASSPWTGMNTEAFF. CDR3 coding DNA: TGTGCCAGCAGCCCTTGGACAGGAATGAACACTGAAGCTTTCTTT.

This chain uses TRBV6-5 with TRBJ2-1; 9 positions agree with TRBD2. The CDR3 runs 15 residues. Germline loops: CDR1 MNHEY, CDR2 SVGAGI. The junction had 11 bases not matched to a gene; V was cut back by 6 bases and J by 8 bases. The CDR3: CASRLAGQGFDEQFF. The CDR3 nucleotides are TGTGCCAGCAGACTAGCGGGCCAGGGCTTCGATGAGCAGTTCTTC.

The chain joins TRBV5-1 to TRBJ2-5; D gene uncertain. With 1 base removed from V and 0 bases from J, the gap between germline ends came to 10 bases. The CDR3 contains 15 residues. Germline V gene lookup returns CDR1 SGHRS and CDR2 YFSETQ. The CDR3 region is CASSLTQYHQETQYF. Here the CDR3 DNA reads TGCGCCAGCAGCTTGACACAGTATCACCAAGAGACCCAGTACTTC.

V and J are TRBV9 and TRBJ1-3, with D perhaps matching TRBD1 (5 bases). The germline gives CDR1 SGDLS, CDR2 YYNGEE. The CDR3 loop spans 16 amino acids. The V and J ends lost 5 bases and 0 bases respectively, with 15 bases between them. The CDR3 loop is CASRQGDPLSGNTIYF. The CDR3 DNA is TGTGCCAGCAGGCAGGGTGACCCCCTCTCTGGAAACACCATATATTTT.

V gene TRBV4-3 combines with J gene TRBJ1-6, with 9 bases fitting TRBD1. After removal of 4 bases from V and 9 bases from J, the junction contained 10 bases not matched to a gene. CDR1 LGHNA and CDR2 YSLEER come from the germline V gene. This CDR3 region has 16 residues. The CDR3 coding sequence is TGCGCCAGCAGCCTGGGGCGGGACAGGGTAACTTCACCCCTCCACTTT. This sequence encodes CASSLGRDRVTSPLHF.

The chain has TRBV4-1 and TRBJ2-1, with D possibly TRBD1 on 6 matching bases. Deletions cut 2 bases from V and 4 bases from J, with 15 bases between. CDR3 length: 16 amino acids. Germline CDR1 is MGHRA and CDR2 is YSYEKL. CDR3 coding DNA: TGCGCCAGCAGCCAAACGTGGGGGCCGGGATACAATGAGCAGTTCTTC. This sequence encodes CASSQTWGPGYNEQFF.

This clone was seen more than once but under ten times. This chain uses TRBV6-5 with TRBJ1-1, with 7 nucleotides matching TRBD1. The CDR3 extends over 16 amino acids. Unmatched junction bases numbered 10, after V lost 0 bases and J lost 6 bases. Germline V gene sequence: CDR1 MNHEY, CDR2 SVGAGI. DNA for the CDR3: TGTGCCAGCAGTTACTCGATTCAGGGGGGTGGGGCTGAAGCTTTCTTT. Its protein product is CASSYSIQGGGAEAFF.

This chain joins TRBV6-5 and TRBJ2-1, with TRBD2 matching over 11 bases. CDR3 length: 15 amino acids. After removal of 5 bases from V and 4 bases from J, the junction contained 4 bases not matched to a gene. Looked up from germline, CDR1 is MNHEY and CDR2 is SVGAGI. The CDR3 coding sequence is TGTGCCAGCAGTCTAGCGGGGGGTACATACAATGAGCAGTTCTTC. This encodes CASSLAGGTYNEQFF.

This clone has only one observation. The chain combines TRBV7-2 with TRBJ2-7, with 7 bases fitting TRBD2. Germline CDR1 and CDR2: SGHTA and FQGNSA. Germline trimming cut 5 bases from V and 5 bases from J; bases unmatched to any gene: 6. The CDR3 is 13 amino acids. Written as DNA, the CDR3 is TGTGCCAGCAGCCGTGGGGGAGGGAACGAGCAGTACTTC. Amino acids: CASSRGGGNEQYF.

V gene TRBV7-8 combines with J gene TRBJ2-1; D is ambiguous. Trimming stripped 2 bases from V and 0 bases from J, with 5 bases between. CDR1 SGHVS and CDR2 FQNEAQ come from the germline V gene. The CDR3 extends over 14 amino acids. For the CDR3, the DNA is TGTGCCAGCAGCTTACCCAGCTCCTACAATGAGCAGTTCTTC. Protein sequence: CASSLPSSYNEQFF.

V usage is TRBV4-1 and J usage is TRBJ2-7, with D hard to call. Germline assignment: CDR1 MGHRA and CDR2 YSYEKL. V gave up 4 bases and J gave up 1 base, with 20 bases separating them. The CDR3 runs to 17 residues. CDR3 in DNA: TGCGCCAGCAGCCCTGTCAACTCCCGTCCACTTTCCTACGAGCAGTACTTC. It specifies CASSPVNSRPLSYEQYF.

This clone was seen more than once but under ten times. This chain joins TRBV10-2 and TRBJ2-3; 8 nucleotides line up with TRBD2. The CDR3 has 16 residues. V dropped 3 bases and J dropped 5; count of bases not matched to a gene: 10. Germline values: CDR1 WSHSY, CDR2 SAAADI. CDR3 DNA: TGCGCCAGCAGTGACCCTGGACTAGCAGTTGGAGATACGCAGTATTTT. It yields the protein CASSDPGLAVGDTQYF.

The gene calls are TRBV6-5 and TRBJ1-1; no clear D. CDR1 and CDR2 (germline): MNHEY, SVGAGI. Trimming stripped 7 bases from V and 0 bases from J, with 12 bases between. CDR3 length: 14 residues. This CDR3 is CASTSHGVNTEAFF. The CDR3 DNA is TGTGCCAGCACCTCCCACGGGGTGAACACTGAAGCTTTCTTT.

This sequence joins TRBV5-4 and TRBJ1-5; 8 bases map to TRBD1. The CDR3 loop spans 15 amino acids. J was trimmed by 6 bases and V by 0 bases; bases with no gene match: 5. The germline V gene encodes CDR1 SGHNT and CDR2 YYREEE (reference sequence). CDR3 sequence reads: CASSLEGQGIQPQHF. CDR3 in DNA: TGTGCCAGCAGCTTGGAAGGACAGGGTATTCAGCCCCAGCATTTT. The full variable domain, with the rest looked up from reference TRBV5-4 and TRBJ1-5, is ETGVTQSPTHLIKTRGQQVTLRCSSQSGHNTVSWYQQALGQGPQFIFQYYREEENGRGNFPPRFSGLQFPNYSSELNVNALELDDSALYLCASSLEGQGIQPQHFGDGTRLSIL.

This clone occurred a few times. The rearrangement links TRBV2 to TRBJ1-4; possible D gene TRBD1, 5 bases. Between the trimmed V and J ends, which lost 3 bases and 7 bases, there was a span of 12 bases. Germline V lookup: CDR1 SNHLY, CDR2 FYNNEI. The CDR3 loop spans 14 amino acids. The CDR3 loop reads CASSDRVQGEKLFF. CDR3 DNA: TGTGCCAGCAGTGACAGGGTTCAGGGTGAAAAACTGTTTTTT.